The clone carrying this T cell receptor beta chain has a count of ten or more. The data derive from a study of kidney transplant recipient with SARS-CoV-2 infection. The length of the CDR3 is 11 residues. Germline loops: CDR1 DFQATT, CDR2 SNEGSKA (reference sequence). The V gene lost 6 bases and the J gene lost 6 bases, with 8 bases spanning the gap. Each CDR3 protein gets one entry after TCRdb re-called the reads with MiXCR. The table includes approximately 250,000 distinct CDR3 sequences, 29% detected once. V usage is TRBV20-1 and J usage is TRBJ1-4; D is ambiguous. This sequence originates from a male patient aged 30 to 40 who had COVID-19 and was a kidney transplant recipient. Some T cells may be graft donor cells. Sample: a blood sample, taken at baseline and between days 110 and 120 from a kidney transplant recipient. CDR3 nucleotide sequence: TGCAGTGCCAACAGTGATGAAAAACTGTTTTTT. Translation gives CSANSDEKLFF.